This T cell receptor (beta chain) was obtained from a study of blood T cell repertoires in COVID-19. Study-wide background: The study drew acute and convalescent COVID-19 samples from the United States, Italy and Spain. PBMCs, B-cell-depleted T cells, or T cells were the source of the cDNA or gDNA that made up the material.

Trimming removed 0 bases from V and 4 bases from J; junction bases left unmatched: 6. CDR1 and CDR2 from the germline V gene are GTSNPN and SVGIG (reference sequence). CDR3 length: 15 amino acids. In the authors' methods: Amplification of reference gene primers was used by the study to estimate nucleated cell counts. This table comes from immunoSEQ multiplex PCR, and its TCRdb copy is limited to in-frame clones, with some not included. V, J and clone size reflect that table, while D and trimming were determined from the DNA. The sample contains 35,000 to 45,000 clones, more than 80% of which appear only once.

The rearrangement links TRBV30 to TRBJ1-2, with 9 bases identical to TRBD1. The specimen sequenced was peripheral blood. The sequence was obtained from a human donor in a cohort sampled during active or convalescent COVID-19. The donor label of this sample is uncertain. Written as DNA, the CDR3 is TGTGCCTGGAGTGTTCCGACAGGGGGTTTCTATGGCTACACCTTC. Protein: CAWSVPTGGFYGYTF. The variable domain in full, completed from reference TRBV30 and TRBJ1-2, reads SQTIHQWPATLVQPVGSPLSLECTVEGTSNPNLYWYRQAAGRGLQLLFYSVGIGQISSEVPQNLSASRPQDRQFILSSKKLLLSDSGFYLCAWSVPTGGFYGYTFGSGTRLTVV.